The 8 T cell receptor beta chains below were found in one sample sequenced in a study of T-cell reconstitution after alpha-beta-depleted transplantation in children. Preparation of the TCRbeta library used unique molecular identifiers. TCRdb itself ran the PCR reads through MiXCR, one entry per CDR3 protein. The data show around 130,000 distinct CDR3 sequences, roughly 10% seen once. The specimen was PBMCs, mostly from graft donor cells, collected 180 days after TCRalphabeta/CD19-depleted stem cell transplant. These receptors all come from a girl younger than two who had a stem cell transplant for combined immunodeficiency, so the T cells may come from the graft donor.

The rearrangement joins TRBV7-8 to TRBJ2-3; D is possibly TRBD1 or TRBD2 (5 bases each). This CDR3 contains 16 residues. Germline lookup yields CDR1 SGHVS and CDR2 FQNEAQ. V was pared by 7 bases and J by 2 bases, with 19 bases between. The CDR3 reads CASIMGVGLNTDTQYF. The CDR3 region has the DNA TGTGCCAGCATCATGGGGGTGGGGCTAAACACAGATACGCAGTATTTT. Drawing the rest from reference TRBV7-8 and TRBJ2-3, the complete variable domain is GAGVSQSPRYKVAKRGQDVALRCDPISGHVSLFWYQQALGQGPEFLTYFQNEAQLDKSGLPSDRFFAERPEGSVSTLKIQRTQQEDSAVYLCASIMGVGLNTDTQYFGPGTRLTVL.

This chain connects TRBV5-1 to TRBJ2-5; D is undetermined. CDR1 and CDR2 from the germline V gene are SGHRS and YFSETQ. The CDR3 is 13 residues long. The V end was cut by 4 bases, the J end by 2 bases, with 9 bases between. Written as DNA, the CDR3 is TGCGCCAGCAGCCAGGCCTCACAAGAGACCCAGTACTTC. This codes for CASSQASQETQYF.

The V gene is TRBV27, the J gene TRBJ1-1; the D gene is possibly TRBD1 (5 bases). Between the trimmed V and J ends, which lost 0 bases and 6 bases, there was a span of 20 bases. Germline assignment: CDR1 MNHEY and CDR2 SMNVEV (reference sequence). The CDR3 loop spans 17 amino acids. The CDR3 DNA reads as TGTGCCAGCAGTTTATCAGGGTTGGGGGGGGGATTTGCTGAAGCTTTCTTT. The encoded protein is CASSLSGLGGGFAEAFF.

This chain links TRBV6-1 with TRBJ1-2; 7 bases agree with TRBD1. V was pared by 6 bases and J by 9 bases, with 10 bases of the junction left unmatched. CDR1 is MNHNS, CDR2 SASEGT, per germline. The CDR3 length is 13 residues. The CDR3 region has the DNA TGTGCCAGCAGCCTCGGGACAGCCACACGCTACACCTTC. Translated: CASSLGTATRYTF.

This clonotype was counted only a few times. The V call is TRBV4-3, the J call TRBJ2-7; D ambiguous. Trimming cost V 3 bases and J 3 bases, with 27 bases left between them. The CDR3 is 19 amino acids. CDR1 and CDR2 (germline): LGHNA, YSLEER. CDR3 protein: CASSQDRENPTLVLYEQYF. In DNA form, the CDR3 reads TGCGCCAGCAGCCAGGATAGAGAAAACCCGACCCTCGTCCTCTACGAGCAGTACTTC.

The V and J genes are TRBV18 and TRBJ2-7, with D perhaps TRBD2 (6 bases). The CDR3 sequence is 16 residues long. Per germline, CDR1 KGHSH and CDR2 LQKENI. Trimming pared 4 bases from V and 3 bases from J, leaving 19 bases between. CDR3 sequence (DNA): TGTGCCAGCTCACGTAGCTATACGGGAGCTGTCTACGAGCAGTACTTC. Protein product: CASSRSYTGAVYEQYF.

This clonotype has only a few counts. The chain uses TRBV9 and TRBJ1-2, with D maybe TRBD1 (6 bases). CDR1 and CDR2 (germline): SGDLS, YYNGEE. This CDR3 region has 15 residues. V gave up 0 bases and J gave up 8 bases, with 17 bases separating them. In nucleotides, the CDR3 is TGTGCCAGCAGCGTAGGGGGGGCGTCCCTCGGAGGCTACACCTTC. Translated: CASSVGGASLGGYTF.

This clonotype was seen a handful of times. The J gene is TRBJ2-1, the V gene TRBV18; a possible D gene is TRBD2 (6 bases). CDR3 length: 16 amino acids. Germline CDR1 and CDR2: KGHSH and LQKENI. V lost 2 bases to trimming and J lost 3 bases, with 14 bases between them. CDR3 bases: TGTGCCAGCTCACCAATAACGGGAGCTTACTACAATGAGCAGTTCTTC. Protein: CASSPITGAYYNEQFF.